Listed below are T cell receptor beta chains from one sample, sequenced in a study of T cell repertoires in cytomegalovirus infection. Via MiXCR, TCRdb re-called the reads, giving one row per CDR3 protein. The sample contains around 740,000 distinct CDR3 sequences, approximately 34% of which appear only once. The source material was PBMCs. The receptors originated from a human donor in good health (CMV status not recorded). Some clones in this sample may be carry-over from other donors' samples. Each CDR3 is given with its conserved first and last residue. The order of the fields is CDR3 protein, CDR3 DNA, D gene, V gene, clone size, J gene. A D gene is named only where the DNA matches it firmly. The size field is filled for only some rows; it gives once, few, many or a size class.

cdr3_aa: CASSLAGQLNQPQHF
cdr3_nt: TGTGCCAGCAGCTTAGCCGGACAGCTCAATCAGCCCCAGCATTTT
d_call: .
v_call: TRBV7-2
clone_size: many
j_call: TRBJ1-5

cdr3_aa: CASGQTGSSYNEQFF
cdr3_nt: TGTGCTAGCGGGCAAACTGGAAGCTCCTACAATGAGCAGTTCTTC
d_call: TRBD2
v_call: TRBV7-7
clone_size: few
j_call: TRBJ2-1

cdr3_aa: CALGRNTEAFF
cdr3_nt: TGTGCCTTAGGCAGAAACACTGAAGCTTTCTTT
d_call: .
v_call: TRBV7-9
clone_size: .
j_call: TRBJ1-1

cdr3_aa: CASRETGPGNTIYF
cdr3_nt: TGTGCCAGCAGGGAAACAGGGCCTGGAAACACCATATATTTT
d_call: .
v_call: TRBV7-9
clone_size: few
j_call: TRBJ1-3

cdr3_aa: CATSGDRGDVTDTQYF
cdr3_nt: TGTGCCACCAGCGGAGACAGGGGGGATGTAACAGATACGCAGTATTTT
d_call: TRBD1
v_call: TRBV15
clone_size: .
j_call: TRBJ2-3

cdr3_aa: CASSIIAGGNGELFF
cdr3_nt: TGTGCCAGCAGTATAATAGCGGGAGGGAACGGGGAGCTGTTTTTT
d_call: TRBD2
v_call: TRBV6-6
clone_size: many
j_call: TRBJ2-2

cdr3_aa: CASSFIAPGGRGRRETQYF
cdr3_nt: TGTGCCAGCAGTTTTATCGCACCCGGGGGTAGGGGGCGACGAGAGACCCAGTACTTC
d_call: .
v_call: TRBV27
clone_size: few
j_call: TRBJ2-5

cdr3_aa: CASSLVGGNYEQYF
cdr3_nt: TGTGCCAGCAGCTTAGTTGGCGGAAACTACGAGCAGTACTTC
d_call: .
v_call: TRBV7-4
clone_size: .
j_call: TRBJ2-7

cdr3_aa: CASSRNWKGAQSDQPQHF
cdr3_nt: TGTGCCAGCAGTCGGAATTGGAAGGGGGCCCAGTCTGATCAGCCCCAGCATTTT
d_call: TRBD1
v_call: TRBV6-1
clone_size: .
j_call: TRBJ1-5

cdr3_aa: CASSPKAGRGDTEAFF
cdr3_nt: TGCGCCAGCAGCCCGAAGGCAGGGAGGGGGGACACTGAAGCTTTCTTT
d_call: .
v_call: TRBV5-1
clone_size: .
j_call: TRBJ1-1

cdr3_aa: CATPAEETAIDLEQYF
cdr3_nt: TGTGCCACTCCCGCGGAAGAGACCGCTATCGACCTCGAGCAGTACTTC
d_call: .
v_call: TRBV6-1
clone_size: many
j_call: TRBJ2-7